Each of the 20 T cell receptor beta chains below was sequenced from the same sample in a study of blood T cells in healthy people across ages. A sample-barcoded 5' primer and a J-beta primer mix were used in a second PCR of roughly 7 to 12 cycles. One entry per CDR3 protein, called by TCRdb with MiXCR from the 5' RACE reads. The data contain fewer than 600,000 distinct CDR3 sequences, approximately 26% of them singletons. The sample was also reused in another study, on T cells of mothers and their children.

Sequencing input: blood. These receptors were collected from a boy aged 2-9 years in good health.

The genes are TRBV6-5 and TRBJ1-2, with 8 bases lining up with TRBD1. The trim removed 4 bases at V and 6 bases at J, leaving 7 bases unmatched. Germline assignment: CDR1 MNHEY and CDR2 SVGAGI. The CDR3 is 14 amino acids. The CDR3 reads CASSSSDRDNGYTF. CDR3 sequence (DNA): TGTGCCAGCAGTTCCTCGGACAGGGACAATGGCTACACCTTC.

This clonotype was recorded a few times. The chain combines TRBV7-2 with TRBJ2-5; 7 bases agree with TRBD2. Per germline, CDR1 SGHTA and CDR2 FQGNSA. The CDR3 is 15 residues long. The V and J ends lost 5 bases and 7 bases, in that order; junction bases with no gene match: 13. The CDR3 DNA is TGTGCCAGCAGCACGGCCCGGGGGGAGCTTGTGACCCAGTACTTC. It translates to CASSTARGELVTQYF.

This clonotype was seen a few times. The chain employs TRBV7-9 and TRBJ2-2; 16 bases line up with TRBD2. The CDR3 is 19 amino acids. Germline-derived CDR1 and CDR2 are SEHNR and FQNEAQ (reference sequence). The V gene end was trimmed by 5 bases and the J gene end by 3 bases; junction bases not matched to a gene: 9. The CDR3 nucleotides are TGTGCCAGCAGCACCTCGGGACTAGCGGGAGGGCCGCACACCGGGGAGCTGTTTTTT. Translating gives CASSTSGLAGGPHTGELFF.

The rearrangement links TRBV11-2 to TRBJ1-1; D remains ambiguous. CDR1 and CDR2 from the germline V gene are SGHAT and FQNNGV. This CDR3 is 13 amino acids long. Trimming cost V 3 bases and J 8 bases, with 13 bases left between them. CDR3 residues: CASSFLRTAEAFF. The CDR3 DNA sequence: TGTGCCAGCAGCTTCCTAAGGACCGCCGAAGCTTTCTTT.

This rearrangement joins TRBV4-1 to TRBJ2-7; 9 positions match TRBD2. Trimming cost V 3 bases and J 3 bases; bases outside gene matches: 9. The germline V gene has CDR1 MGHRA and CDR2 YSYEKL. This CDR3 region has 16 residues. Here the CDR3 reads CASSQGTSTVVYEQYF. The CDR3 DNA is TGCGCCAGCAGCCAGGGGACTAGCACTGTGGTCTACGAGCAGTACTTC.

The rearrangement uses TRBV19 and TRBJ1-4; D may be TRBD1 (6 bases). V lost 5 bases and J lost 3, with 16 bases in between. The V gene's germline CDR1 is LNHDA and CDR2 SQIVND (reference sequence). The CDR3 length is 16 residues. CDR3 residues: CASSAHRGQPNEKLFF. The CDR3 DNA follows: TGTGCCAGTAGTGCCCACCGTGGACAGCCTAATGAAAAACTGTTTTTT.

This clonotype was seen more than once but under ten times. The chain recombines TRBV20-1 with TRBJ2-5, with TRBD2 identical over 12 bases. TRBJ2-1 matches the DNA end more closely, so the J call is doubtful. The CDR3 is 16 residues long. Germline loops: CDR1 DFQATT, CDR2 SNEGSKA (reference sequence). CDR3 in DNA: TGCAGTGCAAAGACTAGCGGGAGACCCAACTACAATGAGCAGTTCTTC. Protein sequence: CSAKTSGRPNYNEQFF.

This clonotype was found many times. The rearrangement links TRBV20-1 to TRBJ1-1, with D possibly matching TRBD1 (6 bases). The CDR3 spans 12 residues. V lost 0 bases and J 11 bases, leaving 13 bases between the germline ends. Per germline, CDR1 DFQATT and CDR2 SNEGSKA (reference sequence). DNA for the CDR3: TGCAGTGCTAGAGAACCCGCGGGGGGCGCTTTCTTT. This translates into CSAREPAGGAFF.

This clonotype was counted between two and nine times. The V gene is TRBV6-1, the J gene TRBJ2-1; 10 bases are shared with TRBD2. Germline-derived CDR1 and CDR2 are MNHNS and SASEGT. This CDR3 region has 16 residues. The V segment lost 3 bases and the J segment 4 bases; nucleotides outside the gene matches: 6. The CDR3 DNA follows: TGTGCCAGCAGTGACTACGGACTAGCGGTGTACAATGAGCAGTTCTTC. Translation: CASSDYGLAVYNEQFF.

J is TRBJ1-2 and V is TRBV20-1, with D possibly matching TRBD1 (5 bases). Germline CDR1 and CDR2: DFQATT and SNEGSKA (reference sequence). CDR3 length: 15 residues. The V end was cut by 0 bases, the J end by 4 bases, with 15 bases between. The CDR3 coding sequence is TGCAGTGCTAGAGATCAGGTGGGGGGATTCTATGGCTACACCTTC. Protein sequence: CSARDQVGGFYGYTF.

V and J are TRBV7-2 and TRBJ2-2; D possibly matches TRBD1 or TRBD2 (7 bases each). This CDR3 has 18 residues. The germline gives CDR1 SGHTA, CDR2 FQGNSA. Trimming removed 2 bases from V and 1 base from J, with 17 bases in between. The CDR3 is CASSLRGGTVQNTGELFF. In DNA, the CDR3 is TGTGCCAGCAGCTTAAGGGGGGGGACAGTCCAGAACACCGGGGAGCTGTTTTTT.

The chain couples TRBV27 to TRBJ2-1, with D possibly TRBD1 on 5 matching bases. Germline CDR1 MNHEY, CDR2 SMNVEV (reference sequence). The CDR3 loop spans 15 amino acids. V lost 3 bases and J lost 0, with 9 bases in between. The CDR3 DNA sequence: TGTGCCAGCAGTTTGCAGGGAACCTCCTACAATGAGCAGTTCTTC. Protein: CASSLQGTSYNEQFF.

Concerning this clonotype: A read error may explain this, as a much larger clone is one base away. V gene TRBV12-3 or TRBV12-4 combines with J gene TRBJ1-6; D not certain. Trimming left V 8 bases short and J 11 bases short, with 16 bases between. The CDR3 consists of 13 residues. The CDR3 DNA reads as TGTGCCAGCCAGGAGGTATTAGGTACACCCCTCCACTTT. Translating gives CASQEVLGTPLHF.

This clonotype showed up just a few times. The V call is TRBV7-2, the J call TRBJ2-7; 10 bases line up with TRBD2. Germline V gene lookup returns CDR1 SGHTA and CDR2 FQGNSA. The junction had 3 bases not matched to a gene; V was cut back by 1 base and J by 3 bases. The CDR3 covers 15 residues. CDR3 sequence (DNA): TGTGCCAGCAGCTTAGGGACTAGCGGCTTCTACGAGCAGTACTTC. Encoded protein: CASSLGTSGFYEQYF.

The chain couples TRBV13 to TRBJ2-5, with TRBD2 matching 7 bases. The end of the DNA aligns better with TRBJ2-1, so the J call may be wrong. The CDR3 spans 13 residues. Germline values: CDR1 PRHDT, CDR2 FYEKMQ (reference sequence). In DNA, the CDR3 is TGTGCCAGCAGCTTAGAGGAGCGGGGTGAGCAGTTCTTC. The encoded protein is CASSLEERGEQFF.

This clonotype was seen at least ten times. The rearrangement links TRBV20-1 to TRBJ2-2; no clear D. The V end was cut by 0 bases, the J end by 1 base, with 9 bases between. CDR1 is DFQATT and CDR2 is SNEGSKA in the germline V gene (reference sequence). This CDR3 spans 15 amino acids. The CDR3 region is CSARDSPGNTGELFF. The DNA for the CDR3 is TGCAGTGCTAGAGATAGTCCAGGGAACACCGGGGAGCTGTTTTTT.

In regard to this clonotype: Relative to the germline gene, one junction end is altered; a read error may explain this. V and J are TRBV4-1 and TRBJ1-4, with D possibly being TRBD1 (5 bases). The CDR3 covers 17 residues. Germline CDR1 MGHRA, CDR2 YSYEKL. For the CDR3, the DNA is TGCGCCAGCAGCCAAGATGGGGCAGTTGCAACTAATGAAAAACTGCTTTTT. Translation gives CASSQDGAVATNEKLLF.

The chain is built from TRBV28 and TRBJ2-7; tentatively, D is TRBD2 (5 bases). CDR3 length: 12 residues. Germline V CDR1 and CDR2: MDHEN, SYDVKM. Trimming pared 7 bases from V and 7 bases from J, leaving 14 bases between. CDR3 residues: CASKILTGEQYF. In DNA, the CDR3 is TGTGCCAGCAAAATTTTAACGGGAGAGCAGTACTTC.

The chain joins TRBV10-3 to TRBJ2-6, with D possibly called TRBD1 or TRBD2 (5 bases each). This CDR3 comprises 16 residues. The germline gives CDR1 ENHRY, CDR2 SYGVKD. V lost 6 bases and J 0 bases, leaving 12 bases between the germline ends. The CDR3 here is CAISLGRASGANVLTF. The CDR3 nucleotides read TGTGCCATCAGCTTGGGACGGGCCTCTGGGGCCAACGTCCTGACTTTC.

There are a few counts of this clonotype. Here the CDR3 reads CASSQPGTDTQYF. The CDR3, as DNA: TGTGCCAGCAGCCAACCCGGCACAGATACGCAGTATTTT. The genes are TRBV3-1 and TRBJ2-3; D is undetermined. Trimming removed 2 bases from V and 1 base from J, with 4 bases in between. The CDR3 is 13 amino acids. Germline V gives CDR1 LGHDT, CDR2 YNNKEL (reference sequence).